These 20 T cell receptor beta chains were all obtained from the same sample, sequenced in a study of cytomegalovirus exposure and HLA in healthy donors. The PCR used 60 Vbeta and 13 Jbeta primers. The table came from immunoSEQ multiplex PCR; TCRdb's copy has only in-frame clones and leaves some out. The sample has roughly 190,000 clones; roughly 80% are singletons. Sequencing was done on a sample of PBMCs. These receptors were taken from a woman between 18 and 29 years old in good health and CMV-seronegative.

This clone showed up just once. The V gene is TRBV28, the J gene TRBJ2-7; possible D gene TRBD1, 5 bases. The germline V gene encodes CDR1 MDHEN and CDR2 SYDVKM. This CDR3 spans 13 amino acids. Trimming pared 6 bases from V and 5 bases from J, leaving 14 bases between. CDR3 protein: CASSLGLGDEQYF. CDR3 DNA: TGTGCCAGCAGCCTCGGTTTAGGGGACGAGCAGTACTTC.

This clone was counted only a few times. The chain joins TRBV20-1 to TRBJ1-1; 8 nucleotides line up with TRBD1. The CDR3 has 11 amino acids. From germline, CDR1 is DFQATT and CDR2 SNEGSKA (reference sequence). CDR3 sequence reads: CSQGANTEAFF. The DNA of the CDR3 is TGCAGCCAGGGGGCGAACACTGAAGCTTTCTTT.

This CDR3 reads CASSPGGDNQPQHF. In DNA form, the CDR3 reads TGCGCCAGCAGCCCAGGGGGCGATAATCAGCCCCAGCATTTT. The gene calls are TRBV5-1 and TRBJ1-5; 8 bases map to TRBD1. Losses at the gene ends were 4 bases for V and 4 bases for J; bases not matched to a gene: 4. CDR1 is SGHRS, CDR2 YFSETQ, per germline. There are 14 residues in the CDR3. Using reference TRBV5-1 and TRBJ1-5 for the parts outside the CDR3, the full variable domain is KAGVTQTPRYLIKTRGQQVTLSCSPISGHRSVSWYQQTPGQGLQFLFEYFSETQRNKGNFPGRFSGRQFSNSRSEMNVSTLELGDSALYLCASSPGGDNQPQHFGDGTRLSIL.

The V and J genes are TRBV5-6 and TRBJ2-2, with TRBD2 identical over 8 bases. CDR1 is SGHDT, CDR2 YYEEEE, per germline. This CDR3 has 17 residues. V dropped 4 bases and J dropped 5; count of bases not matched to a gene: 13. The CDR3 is CASSPPGSGGLTGELFF. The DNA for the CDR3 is TGTGCCAGCAGCCCCCCTGGGAGCGGGGGTTTGACCGGGGAGCTGTTTTTT. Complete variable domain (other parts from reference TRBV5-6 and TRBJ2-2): DAGVTQSPTHLIKTRGQQVTLRCSPKSGHDTVSWYQQALGQGPQFIFQYYEEEERQRGNFPDRFSGHQFPNYSSELNVNALLLGDSALYLCASSPPGSGGLTGELFFGEGSRLTVL.

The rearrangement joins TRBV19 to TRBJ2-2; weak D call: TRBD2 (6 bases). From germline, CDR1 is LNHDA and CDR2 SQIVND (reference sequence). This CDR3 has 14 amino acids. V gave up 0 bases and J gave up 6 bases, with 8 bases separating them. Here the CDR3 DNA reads TGTGCCAGTAGTATAGATAGGGAGGCCGGGGAGCTGTTTTTT. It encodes CASSIDREAGELFF.

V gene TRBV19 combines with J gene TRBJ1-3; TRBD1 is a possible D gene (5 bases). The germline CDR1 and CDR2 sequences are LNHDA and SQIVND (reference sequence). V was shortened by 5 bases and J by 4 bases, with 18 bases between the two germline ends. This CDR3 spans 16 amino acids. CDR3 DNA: TGTGCCAGTAGTCCCGGCGGGGCGCTCTCCGGAAACACCATATATTTT. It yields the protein CASSPGGALSGNTIYF. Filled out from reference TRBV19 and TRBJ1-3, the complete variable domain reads DGGITQSPKYLFRKEGQNVTLSCEQNLNHDAMYWYRQDPGQGLRLIYYSQIVNDFQKGDIAEGYSVSREKKESFPLTVTSAQKNPTAFYLCASSPGGALSGNTIYFGEGSWLTVV.

In nucleotides, the CDR3 is TGTGCCAGCAGCCCAATTAGCGGGAGTACAGGCGGGGAGCTGTTTTTT. Translating gives CASSPISGSTGGELFF. The chain couples TRBV7-3 to TRBJ2-2; 9 bases align to TRBD2. The CDR3 totals 16 residues. Germline-derived CDR1 and CDR2 are SGHTA and FQGTGA. The trim removed 5 bases at V and 7 bases at J, leaving 11 bases unmatched.

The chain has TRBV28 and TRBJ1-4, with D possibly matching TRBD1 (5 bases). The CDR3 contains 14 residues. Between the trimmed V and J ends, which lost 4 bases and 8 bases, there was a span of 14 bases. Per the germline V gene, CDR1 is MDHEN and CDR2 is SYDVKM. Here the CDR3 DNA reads TGTGCCAGCAGTTGGTGGGGAGGGGAGGAAAAACTGTTTTTT. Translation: CASSWWGGEEKLFF.

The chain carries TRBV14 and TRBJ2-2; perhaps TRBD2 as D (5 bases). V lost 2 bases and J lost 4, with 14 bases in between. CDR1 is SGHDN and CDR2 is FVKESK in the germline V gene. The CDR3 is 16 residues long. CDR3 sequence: CASSQWSRGFTGELFF. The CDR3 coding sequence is TGTGCCAGCAGCCAATGGTCTCGGGGATTCACCGGGGAGCTGTTTTTT.

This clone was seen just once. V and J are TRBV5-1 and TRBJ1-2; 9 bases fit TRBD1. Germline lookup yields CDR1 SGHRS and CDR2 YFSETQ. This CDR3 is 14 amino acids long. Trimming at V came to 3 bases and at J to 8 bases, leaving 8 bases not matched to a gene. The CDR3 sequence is CASSSGMDRGGYTF. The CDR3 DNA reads TGCGCCAGCAGCTCCGGAATGGACAGGGGAGGCTACACCTTC.

The CDR3 region has the DNA TGTGCCAGCAGTTGGTCCGACAGCAGCAATCAGCCCCAGCATTTT. As protein: CASSWSDSSNQPQHF. V is TRBV2 and J is TRBJ1-5; perhaps TRBD1 as D (5 bases). The CDR3 runs 15 residues. The germline V gene encodes CDR1 SNHLY and CDR2 FYNNEI. V shed 5 bases and J shed 1 base, with 12 bases lying between them.

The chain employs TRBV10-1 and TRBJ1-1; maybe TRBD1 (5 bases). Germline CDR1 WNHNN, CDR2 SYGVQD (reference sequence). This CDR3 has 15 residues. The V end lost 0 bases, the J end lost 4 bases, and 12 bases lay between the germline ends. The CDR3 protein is CASSESPGVATEAFF. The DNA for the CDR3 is TGCGCCAGCAGTGAGTCACCGGGGGTGGCCACTGAAGCTTTCTTT.

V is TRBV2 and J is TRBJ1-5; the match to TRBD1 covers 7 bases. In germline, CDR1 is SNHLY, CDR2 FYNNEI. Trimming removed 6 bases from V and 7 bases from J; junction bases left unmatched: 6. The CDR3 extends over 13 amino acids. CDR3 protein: CASRYRGEQPQHF. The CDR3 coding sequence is TGTGCCAGCAGATACAGGGGAGAACAGCCCCAGCATTTT.

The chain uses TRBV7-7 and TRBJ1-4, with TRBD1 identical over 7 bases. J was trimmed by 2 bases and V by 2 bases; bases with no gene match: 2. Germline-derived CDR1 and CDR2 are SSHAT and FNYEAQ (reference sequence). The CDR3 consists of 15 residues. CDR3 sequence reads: CASSLTGQTNEKLFF. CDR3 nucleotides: TGTGCCAGCAGCTTAACGGGACAGACTAATGAAAAACTGTTTTTT.

Written as DNA, the CDR3 is TGTGCCAGCAGTTTATGGAGGGGGAGTCAGCCCCAGCATTTT. Amino acids: CASSLWRGSQPQHF. V and J are TRBV28 and TRBJ1-5; possibly TRBD1 for D (6 bases). Trimming removed 0 bases at V and 6 bases at J, with 9 bases between. Germline CDR1 is MDHEN and CDR2 is SYDVKM. This CDR3 has 14 amino acids.

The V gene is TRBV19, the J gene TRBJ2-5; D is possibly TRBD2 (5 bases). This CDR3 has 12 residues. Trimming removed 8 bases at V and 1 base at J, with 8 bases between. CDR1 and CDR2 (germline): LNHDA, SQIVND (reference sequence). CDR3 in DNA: TGTGCCAGTGCTCGGGGCCAAGAGACCCAGTACTTC. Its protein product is CASARGQETQYF.

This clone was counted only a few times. The CDR3 region is CASSYRGGRDIQYF. The CDR3 DNA sequence: TGTGCCAGCAGCTACAGGGGGGGGAGGGACATTCAGTACTTC. The chain joins TRBV6-1 to TRBJ2-4, with a weak D call TRBD1 (8 bases). Trimming stripped 6 bases from V and 8 bases from J, with 17 bases between. Germline V gives CDR1 MNHNS, CDR2 SASEGT. The CDR3 consists of 14 residues.

Here the CDR3 reads CASSSGQVQNQPQHF. The DNA for the CDR3 is TGTGCCAGCAGTTCTGGACAGGTCCAGAATCAGCCCCAGCATTTT. The chain couples TRBV27 to TRBJ1-5; 7 bases line up with TRBD1. Germline assignment: CDR1 MNHEY and CDR2 SMNVEV (reference sequence). The ends lost 4 bases at V and 4 bases at J; junction bases unmatched: 7. The CDR3 sequence is 15 residues long.

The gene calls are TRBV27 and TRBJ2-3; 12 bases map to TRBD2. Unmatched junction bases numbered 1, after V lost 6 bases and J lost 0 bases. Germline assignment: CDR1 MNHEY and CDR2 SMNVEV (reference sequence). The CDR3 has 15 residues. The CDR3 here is CASSGTSGSTDTQYF. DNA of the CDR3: TGTGCCAGCAGCGGGACTAGCGGGAGCACAGATACGCAGTATTTT.

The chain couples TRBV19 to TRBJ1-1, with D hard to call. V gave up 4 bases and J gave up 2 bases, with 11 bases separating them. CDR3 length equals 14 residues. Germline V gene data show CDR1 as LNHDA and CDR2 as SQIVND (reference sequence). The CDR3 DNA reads TGTGCCAGTAGTAGCGTTGGAGGAAACACTGAAGCTTTCTTT. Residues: CASSSVGGNTEAFF.